Listed below are T cell receptor beta chains from one sample, sequenced in a study of cytomegalovirus exposure and HLA in healthy donors. Assay: immunoSEQ multiplex PCR; the TCRdb copy retains only in-frame clones and omits some. The sample has 110,000 or so clones, 77% seen once. Input material: PBMCs. The receptors derive from a man aged 50 or older in good health and CMV-seropositive. The CDR3 runs from the conserved cysteine through the conserved F or W. A D gene is named only where the DNA matches it firmly.

j_call | v_call | d_call | cdr3_aa
TRBJ2-7 | TRBV7-9 | NA | CASSKDYLNYEQYF
TRBJ1-5 | TRBV7-2 | NA | CASSFTTPGNQPQHF
TRBJ1-5 | TRBV5-1 | NA | CASGELEDQPQHF
TRBJ1-5 | TRBV28 | TRBD1 | CATIQGGSNQPQHF
TRBJ1-1 | TRBV5-8 | TRBD1 | CASRLDRGRAFF
TRBJ1-5 | TRBV30 | TRBD1 | CAWSVTTGSNQPQHF
TRBJ2-2 | TRBV19 | TRBD2 | CASANGGVAVTGELFF
TRBJ1-2 | TRBV2 | NA | CASRVRGTNYGYTF
TRBJ1-3 | TRBV9 | TRBD1 | CASSVGTGGISGNTIYF
TRBJ1-1 | TRBV7-8 | NA | CASSSETGVTEAFF
TRBJ1-5 | TRBV2 | TRBD1 | CASRTGSGYQPQHF
TRBJ1-2 | TRBV19 | TRBD1 | CASSFSGTVNGYTF
TRBJ2-3 | TRBV10-1 | NA | CASRRTTTDTQYF
TRBJ2-4 | TRBV5-4 | NA | CASSDPSILKNIQYF
TRBJ1-1 | TRBV2 | NA | CASSAIDMNTEAFF
TRBJ2-2 | TRBV2 | NA | CASHLTGAGAGELFF
TRBJ1-1 | TRBV5-1 | NA | CASSPLQTAGEAFF
TRBJ2-7 | TRBV5-6 | TRBD1 | CASRKDRGRNEQYF
TRBJ1-5 | TRBV21-1 | NA | CASSEDCPQPQHF
TRBJ2-2 | TRBV7-7 | NA | CASSSGYSGELFF
TRBJ1-1 | TRBV7-9 | NA | CASSFGRAGTEAFF
TRBJ1-1 | TRBV18 | TRBD1 | CASSPGQGEAFF
TRBJ2-7 | TRBV19 | NA | CASSIDGRTVGPYEQYF
TRBJ2-1 | TRBV13 | TRBD1 | CASSLGDRAPYNEQFF
TRBJ2-5 | TRBV18 | TRBD2 | CASSRAGGLQETQYF
TRBJ2-7 | TRBV6-5 | NA | CASSYSTGETYEQYF
TRBJ1-6 | TRBV29-1 | NA | CSVEDAGGPLHF
TRBJ2-3 | TRBV15 | NA | CATSLRQGGDTQYF
TRBJ2-1 | TRBV7-3 | NA | CASSSPGGTAVPGEFHNEQFF
TRBJ1-3 | TRBV5-1 | TRBD1 | CASSSPGQGNTIYF
TRBJ1-6 | TRBV5-1 | TRBD1 | CASSSGQEKSPLHF
TRBJ2-1 | TRBV2 | TRBD2 | CASSQETSGRHNEQFF
TRBJ1-2 | TRBV5-8 | NA | CASSLGAILDYGYTF
TRBJ2-1 | TRBV5-1 | TRBD1 | CASSAATGYNEQFF